What follows are 8 T cell receptor beta chains derived from one specimen sequenced in a study of regulatory T cells in long-lasting Graves disease. Time point here: newly diagnosed GD, antithyroid drugs for less than 3 months. PBMC RNA served as the TCR library source. CDR3-region Arm-PCR and iRepertoire HTBI primers produced the TCR beta libraries. Using its own MiXCR run on the multiplex PCR reads, TCRdb lists one record per CDR3 protein. The repertoire has 400,000 to 500,000 distinct CDR3 sequences, roughly 17% of them found once; the top ten carry roughly 10%. The sample was also reused in another study, on T cells in Graves' hyperthyroidism and ophthalmopathy.

The sample was peripheral blood mononuclear cells (PBMCs), taken at new diagnosis, from a patient treated with antithyroid drugs. These receptor sequences come from a woman aged 25 to 39 with Graves disease.

The genes are TRBV7-3 and TRBJ2-3; TRBD1 matches 9 bases. The germline CDR1 and CDR2 sequences are SGHTA and FQGTGA. This CDR3 region has 16 residues. The J segment lost 2 bases and the V segment lost 5 bases, leaving 8 bases of the junction unmatched. CDR3 sequence reads: CASSPLGQGSTDTQYF. CDR3 in DNA: TGTGCCAGCAGCCCCCTAGGACAGGGGTCCACAGATACGCAGTATTTT.

This clonotype was found many times. V gene TRBV28 combines with J gene TRBJ2-1; 8 positions agree with TRBD2. The CDR3 is 15 residues long. V was clipped by 5 bases and J by 5 bases; unmatched bases: 8. CDR1 and CDR2 (germline): MDHEN, SYDVKM. The CDR3 protein is CASSQGGGMDNEQFF. The CDR3 DNA is TGTGCCAGCAGTCAGGGCGGGGGGATGGACAATGAGCAGTTCTTC.

Ten or more counts support this clonotype. The chain couples TRBV27 to TRBJ2-5, with D perhaps assigned TRBD1 or TRBD2 (5 bases each). This CDR3 is 14 amino acids long. Between the trimmed V and J ends, which lost 4 bases and 2 bases, there was a span of 11 bases. Per germline, CDR1 MNHEY and CDR2 SMNVEV (reference sequence). DNA for the CDR3: TGTGCCAGCAGTTCGAGGGACGGGCAAGAGACCCAGTACTTC. This codes for CASSSRDGQETQYF.

The V call is TRBV5-4, the J call TRBJ2-2; D is perhaps TRBD2 (5 bases). The CDR3 is made up of 16 amino acids. V shed 0 bases and J shed 4 bases, with 13 bases lying between them. Germline CDR1 is SGHNT and CDR2 is YYREEE (reference sequence). CDR3 DNA: TGTGCCAGCAGCTTGGCCCTAACTAGGACCACCGGGGAGCTGTTTTTT. Its translation: CASSLALTRTTGELFF.

In this sample, this clonotype turned up a few times. The chain recombines TRBV7-3 with TRBJ2-1, with 8 bases identical to TRBD2. Trimming cost V 1 base and J 5 bases; bases outside gene matches: 7. The germline V gene has CDR1 SGHTA and CDR2 FQGTGA. The CDR3 extends over 16 amino acids. The CDR3 nucleotides read TGTGCCAGCAGCTTAATGGGCAGCGGGAGCAACAATGAGCAGTTCTTC. This codes for CASSLMGSGSNNEQFF.

The chain recombines TRBV4-3 with TRBJ2-1; a possible D gene is TRBD2 (6 bases). The V gene lost 0 bases and the J gene lost 9 bases, with 21 bases spanning the gap. Germline CDR1 is LGHNA and CDR2 is YSLEER. The CDR3 contains 17 residues. The CDR3 coding sequence is TGCGCCAGCAGCCAAGATGTAGGGAGACATTCCGGGGGTGAGCAGTTCTTC. It codes for CASSQDVGRHSGGEQFF.

V gene TRBV4-3 combines with J gene TRBJ2-1; 12 bases match TRBD1. Germline assignment: CDR1 LGHNA and CDR2 YSLEER. V lost 0 bases to trimming and J lost 15 bases; unmatched junction nucleotides: 6. This CDR3 is 14 amino acids long. As DNA, the CDR3 is TGCGCCAGCAGCCAAGACGGGACAGGGGGCATCCGGTTCTTC. Its protein product is CASSQDGTGGIRFF.

This clonotype has more than one count but fewer than ten. CDR3 amino acids: CASSYTGSESYEQYF. The DNA of the CDR3 is TGTGCCAGCAGTTACACAGGGAGTGAGTCCTACGAGCAGTACTTC. The chain joins TRBV6-2 or TRBV6-3 to TRBJ2-7, with D maybe TRBD1 (6 bases). Germline V gene data show CDR1 as MNHEY and CDR2 as SVGEGT. The CDR3 runs to 15 residues. The V and J ends lost 2 bases and 1 base respectively, with 12 bases between them.